The present entry profiles one T cell receptor beta chain with its context. Its antigen is still unknown. TCRdb re-derived calls from the reads in MiXCR, one entry per CDR3 protein. The sample lists more than 55,000 distinct CDR3 sequences, approximately 22% occurring once. Germline-derived CDR1 and CDR2 are SGHVS and FNYEAQ. This CDR3 is built from 15 residues. V was trimmed by 0 bases and J by 6 bases, leaving 14 bases between them. This specimen belongs to a study of T cell repertoires in cytomegalovirus infection. About the research overall: CMV epitopes that were recently identified and HLA-C-restricted were used alongside well-studied HLA-B-restricted ones. An indication of both CMV infection and matching HLA type came from public TCR beta signatures.

Findings and caveats of the study: People with CMV and the relevant HLA were identified by cumulative public TCR beta family frequency. The ex vivo response showed dominance by HLA-C-restricted CMV-specific TCR beta clonotypes.

The source of this sequence is a human donor in good health (CMV status not recorded). Some clones in this sample may be carry-over from other donors' samples. The chain has TRBV7-6 and TRBJ1-2; D call uncertain. Material: CD8+ T cells from cultured PBMCs, obtained from culture after CMV antigen stimulation. The CDR3 here is CASSLALADADGYTF. As DNA, the CDR3 is TGTGCCAGCAGCTTAGCGTTAGCTGACGCGGATGGCTACACCTTC.